This paragraph reports one T cell receptor (beta chain). The antigen is undetermined. Using immunoSEQ multiplex PCR, the repertoire was profiled, and TCRdb retains in-frame clones only, with some absent. The sample shows 350,000 to 500,000 clones, 90% of them seen only once. CDR3 length: 13 residues. Deletions cut 3 bases from V and 1 base from J, with 7 bases between. Germline V gene lookup returns CDR1 SQVTM and CDR2 ANQGSEA. The data derive from a study of Ad26.COV2.S vaccination and SARS-CoV-2 variants. Overall study: Enrollment placed the donor in the COV1001 Ad26.COV2.S trial arm. Recipients of Ad26.COV2.S got it intramuscularly, once or twice 56 days apart.

Study results and caveats: The analyses of TCR breadth and depth may have understated the size of total T cell responses.

Specified treatment: 15 to 20 received Ad26.COV2.S at low or high dose, single or two shots; 5 received placebo; per-sample allocation not given. The investigators took samples on day 63 after the first vaccine or placebo injection. Boston supplied an adult donor aged 18-55 years. This clonotype was sampled from a person between 18 and 59 years old who received the Ad26.COV2.S COVID-19 vaccine or a placebo. This chain connects TRBV29-1 to TRBJ1-5, with a weak D call TRBD1 (5 bases). The specimen was peripheral blood, collected in a trial of Ad26.COV2.S vaccine versus placebo. The CDR3 loop is CSVEEGSNQPQHF. The CDR3 DNA reads TGCAGCGTTGAGGAGGGGAGCAATCAGCCCCAGCATTTT.